These 17 T cell receptor beta chains originate from one sample sequenced in a study of CD8 T cells in ankylosing spondylitis. One entry per CDR3 protein, called by TCRdb with MiXCR from the 5' RACE reads. This table has hundreds of thousands of distinct CDR3 sequences, 20% appearing once. The sample taken for sequencing was blood, either unsorted or a sorted T cell fraction (not recorded which). The receptors here all came from a female donor with ankylosing spondylitis or in good health (not recorded which).

This chain connects TRBV30 to TRBJ1-2; D not certain. The CDR3 runs 14 residues. V dropped 0 bases and J dropped 2 bases, with 10 bases sitting between them. Germline V gene data show CDR1 as GTSNPN and CDR2 as SVGIG (reference sequence). For the CDR3, the DNA is TGTGCCTGGAGTGTAATCGTACAGAACTATGGCTACACCTTC. Encoded protein: CAWSVIVQNYGYTF.

This clonotype has ten or more counts. This sequence joins TRBV20-1 and TRBJ2-5, with 10 positions matching TRBD2. The CDR3 runs to 14 residues. Germline CDR1 and CDR2: DFQATT and SNEGSKA (reference sequence). J lost 2 bases, V lost 6 bases, and 6 bases had no gene match. CDR3 coding DNA: TGCAGTGCCAGAAGAGCGGGAGGGCAAGAGACCCAGTACTTC. The encoded protein is CSARRAGGQETQYF.

The sample holds a few counts of this clonotype. The V and J genes are TRBV20-1 and TRBJ2-7; 11 bases fit TRBD2. Germline V gene data show CDR1 as DFQATT and CDR2 as SNEGSKA (reference sequence). Losses at the gene ends were 3 bases for V and 4 bases for J; bases not matched to a gene: 14. CDR3 length equals 17 residues. CDR3 protein: CSASPSGRFPGGYEQYF. As DNA, the CDR3 is TGCAGTGCTAGTCCTAGCGGGAGGTTCCCGGGAGGGTACGAGCAGTACTTC.

This clonotype was found a few times. V gene TRBV6-1 combines with J gene TRBJ2-2, with TRBD2 matching 8 bases. The germline V gene encodes CDR1 MNHNS and CDR2 SASEGT. V shed 7 bases and J 1 base; nucleotides not matched to a gene: 8. CDR3 length equals 16 residues. The CDR3, as DNA: TGTGCCAGCACGCCCCGGGCGGGAGGGAACACCGGGGAGCTGTTTTTT. As protein: CASTPRAGGNTGELFF.

This clonotype was seen a few times. The DNA of the CDR3 is TGTGCCAGCACCGTTGACAGCTATGGCTACACCTTC. This codes for CASTVDSYGYTF. The gene calls are TRBV7-9 and TRBJ1-2; D is perhaps TRBD1 (5 bases). The CDR3 is 12 amino acids. Trimming took 7 bases from V and 4 from J, leaving 10 bases between them. CDR1 SEHNR and CDR2 FQNEAQ come from the germline V gene (reference sequence).

The rearrangement joins TRBV28 to TRBJ2-5; 8 positions agree with TRBD1. The germline CDR1 and CDR2 sequences are MDHEN and SYDVKM. The V gene end was trimmed by 5 bases and the J gene end by 7 bases; junction bases not matched to a gene: 6. CDR3 length equals 13 residues. The DNA for the CDR3 is TGTGCCAGCAGTCCAGGGGGCAGAGGGACCCAGTACTTC. It is translated as CASSPGGRGTQYF.

The chain employs TRBV20-1 and TRBJ2-1, with D perhaps assigned TRBD1 or TRBD2 (5 bases each). Trimming shortened V by 6 bases and J by 8 bases, and 11 bases separated the two germline ends. The V gene's germline CDR1 is DFQATT and CDR2 SNEGSKA (reference sequence). The CDR3 loop spans 11 amino acids. In nucleotides, the CDR3 is TGCAGTGCCAGGGAGACGGATGAGCAGTTCTTC. Its translation: CSARETDEQFF.

This chain connects TRBV6-2 or TRBV6-3 to TRBJ1-4, with D possibly TRBD1 on 5 matching bases. Germline assignment: CDR1 MNHEY and CDR2 SVGEGT. Trimming shortened V by 6 bases and J by 5 bases, and 19 bases separated the two germline ends. This CDR3 region has 16 residues. The CDR3 nucleotides are TGTGCCAGCAGCTCCCGCCGGGACCCCAGGAATGAAAAACTGTTTTTT. This codes for CASSSRRDPRNEKLFF.

The CDR3 bases are TGTGCCAGCAGCCTACCCGCTCCAGGGAAAGCCGAAGCTTTCTTT. This gives the protein CASSLPAPGKAEAFF. The V and J genes are TRBV7-9 and TRBJ1-1; tentative D call: TRBD1 (5 bases). From germline, CDR1 is SEHNR and CDR2 FQNEAQ (reference sequence). This CDR3 is built from 15 residues. V shed 5 bases and J shed 8 bases, with 21 bases lying between them.

The CDR3 DNA reads TGCAGTGCTAGAGAGCGGGGACTAGCGCCCAGCACCTACAATGAGCAGTTCTTC. This translates into CSARERGLAPSTYNEQFF. This rearrangement joins TRBV20-1 to TRBJ2-1, with 10 bases identical to TRBD2. This CDR3 region has 18 residues. Trimming at V came to 0 bases and at J to 2 bases, leaving 10 bases not matched to a gene. CDR1 DFQATT and CDR2 SNEGSKA come from the germline V gene (reference sequence).

The count of this clonotype is one. The rearrangement links TRBV6-1 to TRBJ2-1, with TRBD2 identical over 7 bases. The germline gives CDR1 MNHNS, CDR2 SASEGT. The junction had 12 bases not matched to a gene; V was cut back by 2 bases and J by 2 bases. CDR3 length equals 18 residues. CDR3 sequence reads: CASSERASGHLPYNEQFF. CDR3 bases: TGTGCCAGCAGTGAACGGGCTAGCGGCCATCTCCCCTACAATGAGCAGTTCTTC.

This clonotype was counted a few times. The chain carries TRBV29-1 and TRBJ1-2; TRBD1 matches 10 bases. V shed 7 bases and J 8 bases; nucleotides not matched to a gene: 7. This CDR3 has 12 residues. Germline loops: CDR1 SQVTM, CDR2 ANQGSEA. The CDR3 nucleotides read TGCAGCGCCGGGACAGGGGAGAGCGGCTACACCTTC. Amino acid sequence: CSAGTGESGYTF. Using reference TRBV29-1 and TRBJ1-2 for the parts outside the CDR3, the full variable domain is SAVISQKPSRDICQRGTSLTIQCQVDSQVTMMFWYRQQPGQSLTLIATANQGSEATYESGFVIDKFPISRPNLTFSTLTVSNMSPEDSSIYLCSAGTGESGYTFGSGTRLTVV.

The chain has TRBV27 and TRBJ1-6; D remains unclear. The CDR3 is 16 amino acids. V lost 5 bases and J lost 9, with 20 bases in between. The germline CDR1 and CDR2 sequences are MNHEY and SMNVEV (reference sequence). DNA of the CDR3: TGTGCCAGCAGTCTTACCCGACATGGGATTGGTTCACCCCTCCACTTT. This gives the protein CASSLTRHGIGSPLHF.

The gene calls are TRBV15 and TRBJ2-3, with unresolved D. Germline CDR1 LNHNV, CDR2 YYDKDF (reference sequence). Trimming took off 0 bases at V and 0 bases at J, with 1 base between the two ends. There are 13 residues in the CDR3. CDR3 sequence reads: CATSRDSTDTQYF. The CDR3 region has the DNA TGTGCCACCAGCAGAGACAGCACAGATACGCAGTATTTT.

The chain combines TRBV18 with TRBJ1-2, with a possible D match to TRBD1 (5 bases). V was clipped by 3 bases and J by 6 bases, with 11 bases between them. The CDR3 consists of 13 residues. The V gene's germline CDR1 is KGHSH and CDR2 LQKENI. CDR3 residues: CASSPQGDNGYTF. The DNA of the CDR3 is TGTGCCAGCTCACCCCAGGGAGATAATGGCTACACCTTC.

This clonotype was counted a few times. The chain recombines TRBV29-1 with TRBJ1-1; 9 bases agree with TRBD1. Germline CDR1 is SQVTM and CDR2 is ANQGSEA. Losses at the gene ends were 3 bases for V and 5 bases for J; bases not matched to a gene: 4. This CDR3 comprises 13 residues. The CDR3 protein is CSVDRTGETEAFF. The CDR3 nucleotides are TGCAGCGTTGACAGGACAGGGGAGACTGAAGCTTTCTTT.

The rearrangement links TRBV5-6 to TRBJ2-3, with 8 bases lining up with TRBD2. The V gene end was trimmed by 3 bases and the J gene end by 3 bases; junction bases not matched to a gene: 12. CDR1 and CDR2 from the germline V gene are SGHDT and YYEEEE. The CDR3 consists of 17 residues. The CDR3 spells CASSWGPPGGSTDTQYF. In DNA form, the CDR3 reads TGTGCCAGCAGCTGGGGGCCACCGGGAGGGTCAACAGATACGCAGTATTTT.